The clone carrying this TCR beta chain was picked up a small number of times. Its antigen is not identified. The record originates from a study of cytomegalovirus exposure and HLA in healthy donors. Study-wide findings and caveats: Highest at DRB1 and lowest at HLA-C, TCR association rates differed among HLA loci in a later analysis.

In the PCR, 60 Vbeta and 13 Jbeta primers were used. Under the authors' procedure: The authors later counted about 80 million unique TCR beta chains, approximately 12 million of them shared. Using immunoSEQ multiplex PCR, the repertoire was profiled, and TCRdb retains in-frame clones only, with some absent. V and J calls and clone size are those listed in that table; D and trimming were worked out from the DNA. The sample records 75,000 to 100,000 clones, around 77% being singletons. This TCR was recovered from a man aged 40-49 years in good health and CMV-seronegative. Sequencing was done on a sample of PBMCs.

The DNA of the CDR3 is TGTGCCAGCAGTTCCCCGACAGGGAGCACCGGGGAGCTGTTTTTT. This encodes CASSSPTGSTGELFF. The chain combines TRBV6-5 with TRBJ2-2, with TRBD1 identical over 7 bases. CDR3 size: 15 residues. Per the germline V gene, CDR1 is MNHEY and CDR2 is SVGAGI. V trimming: 4 bases; J trimming: 4 bases; junction bases outside the gene matches: 6.